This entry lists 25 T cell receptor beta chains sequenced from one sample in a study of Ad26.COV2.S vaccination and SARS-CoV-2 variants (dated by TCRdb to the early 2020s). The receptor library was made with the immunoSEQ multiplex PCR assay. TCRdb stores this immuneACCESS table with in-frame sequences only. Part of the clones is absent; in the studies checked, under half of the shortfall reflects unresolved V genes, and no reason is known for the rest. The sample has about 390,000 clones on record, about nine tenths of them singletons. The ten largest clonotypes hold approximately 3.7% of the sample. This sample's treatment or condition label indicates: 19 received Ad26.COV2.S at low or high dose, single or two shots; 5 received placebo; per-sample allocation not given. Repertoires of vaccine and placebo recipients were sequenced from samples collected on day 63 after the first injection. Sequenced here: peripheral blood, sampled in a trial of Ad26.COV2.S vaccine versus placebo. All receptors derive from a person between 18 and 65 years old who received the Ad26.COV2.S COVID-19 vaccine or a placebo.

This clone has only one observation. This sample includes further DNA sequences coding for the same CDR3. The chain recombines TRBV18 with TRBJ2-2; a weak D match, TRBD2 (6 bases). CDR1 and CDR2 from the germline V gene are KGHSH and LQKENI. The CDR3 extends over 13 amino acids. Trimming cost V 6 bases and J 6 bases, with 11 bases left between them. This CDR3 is CASSPRESGELFF. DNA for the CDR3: TGTGCCAGCTCCCCCCGGGAGTCCGGGGAGCTGTTTTTT.

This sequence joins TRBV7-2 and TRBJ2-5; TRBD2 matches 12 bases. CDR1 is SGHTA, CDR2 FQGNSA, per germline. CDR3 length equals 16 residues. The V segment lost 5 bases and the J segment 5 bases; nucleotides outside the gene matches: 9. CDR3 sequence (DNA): TGTGCCAGCAGCCCCCTAGCGGGGGGGAGGTTGGAGACCCAGTACTTC. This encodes CASSPLAGGRLETQYF.

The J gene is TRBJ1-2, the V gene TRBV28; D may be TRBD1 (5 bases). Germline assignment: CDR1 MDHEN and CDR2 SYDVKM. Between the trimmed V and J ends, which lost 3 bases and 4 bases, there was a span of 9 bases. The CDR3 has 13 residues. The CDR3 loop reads CASSFGGGYGYTF. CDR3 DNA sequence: TGTGCCAGCAGTTTTGGGGGAGGCTATGGCTACACCTTC.

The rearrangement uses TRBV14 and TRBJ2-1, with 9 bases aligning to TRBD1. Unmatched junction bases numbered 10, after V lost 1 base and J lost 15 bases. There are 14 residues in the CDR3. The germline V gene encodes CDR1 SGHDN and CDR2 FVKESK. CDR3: CASSQVGTGWFPFF. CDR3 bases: TGTGCCAGCAGCCAAGTCGGGACAGGGTGGTTCCCGTTCTTC.

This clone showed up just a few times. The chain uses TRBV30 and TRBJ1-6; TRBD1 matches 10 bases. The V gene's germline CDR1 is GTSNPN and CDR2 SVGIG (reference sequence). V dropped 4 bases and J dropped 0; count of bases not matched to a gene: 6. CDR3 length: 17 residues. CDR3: CAWNLGTGVSYNSPLHF. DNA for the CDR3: TGTGCCTGGAACCTCGGGACAGGGGTCTCCTATAATTCACCCCTCCACTTT.

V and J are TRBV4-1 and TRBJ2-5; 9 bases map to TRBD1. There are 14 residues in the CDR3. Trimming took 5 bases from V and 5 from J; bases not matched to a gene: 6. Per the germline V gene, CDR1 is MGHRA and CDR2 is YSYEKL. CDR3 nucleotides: TGCGCCAGCAGCATGACAGGGGGACGCGAGACCCAGTACTTC. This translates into CASSMTGGRETQYF.

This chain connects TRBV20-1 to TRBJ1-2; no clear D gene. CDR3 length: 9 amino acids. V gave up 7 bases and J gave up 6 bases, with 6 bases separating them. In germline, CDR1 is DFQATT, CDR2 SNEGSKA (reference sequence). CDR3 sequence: CSDGNGYTF. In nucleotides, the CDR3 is TGCAGTGATGGGAATGGCTACACCTTC.

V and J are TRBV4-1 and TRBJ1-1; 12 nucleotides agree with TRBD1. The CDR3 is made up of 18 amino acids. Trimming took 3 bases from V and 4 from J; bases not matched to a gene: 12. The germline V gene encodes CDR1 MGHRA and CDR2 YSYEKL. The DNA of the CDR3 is TGCGCCAGCAGCCACGCATTTGGGGGACAGGGGGCCAGCACTGAAGCTTTCTTT. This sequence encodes CASSHAFGGQGASTEAFF.

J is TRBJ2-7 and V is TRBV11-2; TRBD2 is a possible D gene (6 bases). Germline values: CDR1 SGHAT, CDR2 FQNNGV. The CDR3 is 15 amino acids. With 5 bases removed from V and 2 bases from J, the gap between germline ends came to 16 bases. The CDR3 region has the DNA TGTGCCAGCAGCGACCTGGGACTGTATGCCTACGAGCAGTACTTC. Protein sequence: CASSDLGLYAYEQYF.

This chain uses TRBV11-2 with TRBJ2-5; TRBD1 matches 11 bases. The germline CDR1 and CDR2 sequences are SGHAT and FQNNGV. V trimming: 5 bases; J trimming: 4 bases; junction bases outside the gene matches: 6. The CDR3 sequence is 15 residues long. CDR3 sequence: CASSHGTGGIETQYF. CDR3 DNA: TGTGCCAGCAGCCACGGGACAGGGGGAATAGAGACCCAGTACTTC.

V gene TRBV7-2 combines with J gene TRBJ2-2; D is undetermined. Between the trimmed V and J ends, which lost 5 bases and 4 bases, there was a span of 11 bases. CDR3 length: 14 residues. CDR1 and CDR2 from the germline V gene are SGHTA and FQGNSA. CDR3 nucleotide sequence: TGTGCCAGCAGCCAGCGAAGGAGCACCGGGGAGCTGTTTTTT. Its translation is CASSQRRSTGELFF.

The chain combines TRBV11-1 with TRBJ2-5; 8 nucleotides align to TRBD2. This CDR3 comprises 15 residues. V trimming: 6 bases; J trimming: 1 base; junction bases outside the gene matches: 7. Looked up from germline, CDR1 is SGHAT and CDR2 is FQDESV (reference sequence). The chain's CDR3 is CASSRGGTLQETQYF. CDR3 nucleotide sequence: TGTGCCAGCAGTCGCGGGGGGACCCTCCAAGAGACCCAGTACTTC. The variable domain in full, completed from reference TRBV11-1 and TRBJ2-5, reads EAEVAQSPRYKITEKSQAVAFWCDPISGHATLYWYRQILGQGPELLVQFQDESVVDDSQLPKDRFSAERLKGVDSTLKIQPAELGDSAMYLCASSRGGTLQETQYFGPGTRLLVL.

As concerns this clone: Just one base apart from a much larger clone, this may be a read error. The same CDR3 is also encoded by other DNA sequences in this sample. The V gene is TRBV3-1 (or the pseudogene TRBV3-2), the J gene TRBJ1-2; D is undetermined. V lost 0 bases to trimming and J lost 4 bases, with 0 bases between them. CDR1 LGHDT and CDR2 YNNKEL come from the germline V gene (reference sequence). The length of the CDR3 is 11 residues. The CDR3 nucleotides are TGTGCCAGCAGCCAAGACTATGGCTACACCTTC. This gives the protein CASSQDYGYTF.

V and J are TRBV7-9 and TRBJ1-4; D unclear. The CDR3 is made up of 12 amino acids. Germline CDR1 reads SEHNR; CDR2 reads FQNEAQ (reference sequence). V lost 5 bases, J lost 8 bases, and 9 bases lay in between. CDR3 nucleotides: TGTGCCAGCAGCCTCACCCGGGAAAAACTGTTTTTT. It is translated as CASSLTREKLFF. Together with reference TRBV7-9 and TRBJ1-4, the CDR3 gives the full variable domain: DTGVSQNPRHKITKRGQNVTFRCDPISEHNRLYWYRQTLGQGPEFLTYFQNEAQLEKSRLLSDRFSAERPKGSFSTLEIQRTEQGDSAMYLCASSLTREKLFFGSGTQLSVL.

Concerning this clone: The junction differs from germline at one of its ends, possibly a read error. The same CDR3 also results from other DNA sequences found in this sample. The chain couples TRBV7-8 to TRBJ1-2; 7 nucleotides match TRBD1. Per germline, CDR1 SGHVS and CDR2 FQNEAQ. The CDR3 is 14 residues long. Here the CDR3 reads CASSLARGLGGYTF. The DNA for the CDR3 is TGTGCCAGCAGCTTAGCGAGGGGGCTTGGTGGCTACACCTTT.

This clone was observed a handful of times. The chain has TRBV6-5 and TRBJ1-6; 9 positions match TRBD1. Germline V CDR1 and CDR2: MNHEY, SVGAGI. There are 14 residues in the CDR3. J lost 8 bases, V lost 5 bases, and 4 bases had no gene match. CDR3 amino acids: CASSRTGDYSPLHF. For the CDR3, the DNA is TGTGCCAGCAGTAGGACAGGGGATTATTCACCCCTCCACTTT.

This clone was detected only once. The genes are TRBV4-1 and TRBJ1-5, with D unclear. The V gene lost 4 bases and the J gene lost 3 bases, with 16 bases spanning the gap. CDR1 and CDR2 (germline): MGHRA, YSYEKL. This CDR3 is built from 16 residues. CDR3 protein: CASSLERPGDNQPQHF. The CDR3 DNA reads TGCGCCAGCAGCCTCGAGAGGCCTGGGGACAATCAGCCCCAGCATTTT.

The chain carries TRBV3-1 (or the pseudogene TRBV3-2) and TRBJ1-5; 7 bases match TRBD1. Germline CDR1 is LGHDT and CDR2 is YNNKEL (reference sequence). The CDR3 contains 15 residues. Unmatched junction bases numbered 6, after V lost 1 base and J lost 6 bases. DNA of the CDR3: TGTGCCAGCAGCCAAGCCAGGGGGTCCGGTCAGCCCCAGCATTTT. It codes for CASSQARGSGQPQHF.

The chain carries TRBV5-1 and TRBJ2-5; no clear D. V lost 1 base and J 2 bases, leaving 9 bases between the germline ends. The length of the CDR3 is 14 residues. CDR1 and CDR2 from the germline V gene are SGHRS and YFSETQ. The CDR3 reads CASSLFAPQETQYF. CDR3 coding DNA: TGCGCCAGCAGCTTGTTCGCGCCACAAGAGACCCAGTACTTC.

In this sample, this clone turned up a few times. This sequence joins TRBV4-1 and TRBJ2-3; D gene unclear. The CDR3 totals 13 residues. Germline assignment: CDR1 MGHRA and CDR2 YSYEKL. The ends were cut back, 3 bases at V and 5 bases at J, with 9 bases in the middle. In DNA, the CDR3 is TGCGCCAGCAGCCACTTAGGGTTAGATACGCAGTATTTT. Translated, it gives CASSHLGLDTQYF.

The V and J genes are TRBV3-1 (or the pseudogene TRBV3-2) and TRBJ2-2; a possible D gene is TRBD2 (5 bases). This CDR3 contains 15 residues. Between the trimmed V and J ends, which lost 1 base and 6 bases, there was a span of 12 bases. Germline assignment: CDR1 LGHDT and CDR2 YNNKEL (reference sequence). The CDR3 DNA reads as TGTGCCAGCAGCCAAGGAGGCACTAGTGCCGGGGAGCTGTTTTTT. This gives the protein CASSQGGTSAGELFF.

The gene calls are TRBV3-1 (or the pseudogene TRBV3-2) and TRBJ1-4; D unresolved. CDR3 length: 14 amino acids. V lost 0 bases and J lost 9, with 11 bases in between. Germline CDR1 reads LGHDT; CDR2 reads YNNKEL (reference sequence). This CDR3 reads CASSQDEGWKKLFF. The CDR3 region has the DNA TGTGCCAGCAGCCAAGATGAGGGTTGGAAAAAACTGTTTTTT.

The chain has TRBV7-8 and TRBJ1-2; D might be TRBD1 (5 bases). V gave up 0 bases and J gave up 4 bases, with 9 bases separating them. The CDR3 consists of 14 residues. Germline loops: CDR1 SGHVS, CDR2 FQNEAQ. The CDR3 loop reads CASSLAGTAYGYTF. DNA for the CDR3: TGTGCCAGCAGCTTAGCGGGGACTGCCTATGGCTACACCTTC.

The CDR3 DNA reads TGTGCCAGCAGCTTGTGGGGAGTTAACTATGGCTACACCTTC. This sequence encodes CASSLWGVNYGYTF. The V and J genes are TRBV5-8 and TRBJ1-2; D unclear. The ends were cut back, 1 base at V and 1 base at J, with 8 bases in the middle. The CDR3 has 14 residues. Germline V CDR1 and CDR2: SGHTS, YDEGEE. Variable domain in full (rest from reference TRBV5-8 and TRBJ1-2): EAGVTQSPTHLIKTRGQQATLRCSPISGHTSVYWYQQALGLGLQFLLWYDEGEERNRGNFPPRFSGRQFPNYSSELNVNALELEDSALYLCASSLWGVNYGYTFGSGTRLTVV.

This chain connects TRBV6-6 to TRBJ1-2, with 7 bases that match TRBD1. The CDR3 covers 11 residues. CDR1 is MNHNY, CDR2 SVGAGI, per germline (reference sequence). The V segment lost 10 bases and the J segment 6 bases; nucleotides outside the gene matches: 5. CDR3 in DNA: TGTGCCACGCAGGGGGGGAATGGCTACACCTTC. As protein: CATQGGNGYTF.